A selection of T cell receptor beta chains follows, all from one sample in a study of blood T cell repertoires in COVID-19. The data were produced by immunoSEQ multiplex PCR, yet TCRdb's version contains in-frame clones alone and is incomplete. The data show roughly 230,000 clones, approximately 77% seen once. The sequenced sample was peripheral blood. The receptors were gathered from an elderly woman with acute or convalescent COVID-19. Both conserved end residues are part of each CDR3. The D gene is left open where the match is weak. A clone size is listed for some rows: how often the clone was seen (once, few, many), or a class if it is expanded.

clone_size: -
cdr3_length: 14
v_call: TRBV6-5
d_call: -
j_call: TRBJ1-1
cdr3_aa: CASSRPGGNTEAFF
cdr3_nt: TGTGCCAGCAGCCGACCCGGGGGGAACACTGAAGCTTTCTTT

clone_size: -
cdr3_length: 14
v_call: TRBV7-3
d_call: -
j_call: TRBJ1-2
cdr3_aa: CASSFSEQDHGYTF
cdr3_nt: TGTGCCAGCAGCTTTAGTGAACAGGATCATGGCTACACCTTC

clone_size: -
cdr3_length: 13
v_call: TRBV7-8
d_call: TRBD2
j_call: TRBJ2-3
cdr3_aa: CASNLAGGDTQYF
cdr3_nt: TGTGCCAGCAATCTAGCGGGGGGGGATACGCAGTATTTT

clone_size: -
cdr3_length: 14
v_call: TRBV28
d_call: -
j_call: TRBJ1-1
cdr3_aa: CASRAAGGSTEAFF
cdr3_nt: TGTGCCAGCAGGGCCGCGGGGGGCTCAACTGAAGCTTTCTTT

clone_size: few
cdr3_length: 18
v_call: TRBV24-1
d_call: TRBD1
j_call: TRBJ2-2
cdr3_aa: CATSDVLGQGMNTGELFF
cdr3_nt: TGTGCCACCAGTGATGTATTAGGACAGGGGATGAACACCGGGGAGCTGTTTTTT

clone_size: -
cdr3_length: 17
v_call: TRBV7-2
d_call: TRBD2
j_call: TRBJ2-5
cdr3_aa: CASSLGVLAGDLETQYF
cdr3_nt: TGTGCCAGCAGCTTAGGGGTACTAGCGGGGGACCTAGAGACCCAGTACTTC

clone_size: -
cdr3_length: 11
v_call: TRBV12-3/TRBV12-4
d_call: -
j_call: TRBJ1-6
cdr3_aa: CASSLNSPLHF
cdr3_nt: TGTGCCAGCAGCCTTAATTCACCCCTCCACTTT

clone_size: once
cdr3_length: 12
v_call: TRBV5-4
d_call: -
j_call: TRBJ2-3
cdr3_aa: CASSLSGDTQYF
cdr3_nt: TGTGCCAGCAGCTTGTCGGGAGATACGCAGTATTTT

clone_size: few
cdr3_length: 15
v_call: TRBV6-5
d_call: -
j_call: TRBJ1-1
cdr3_aa: CASSRAGTQLAEAFF
cdr3_nt: TGTGCCAGCAGCCGCGCCGGGACACAGTTAGCTGAAGCTTTCTTT

clone_size: once
cdr3_length: 16
v_call: TRBV5-1
d_call: TRBD1
j_call: TRBJ1-1
cdr3_aa: CASSLRTGLFNTEAFF
cdr3_nt: TGCGCCAGCAGCTTGAGGACAGGGTTGTTCAACACTGAAGCTTTCTTT

clone_size: -
cdr3_length: 15
v_call: TRBV11-3
d_call: TRBD2
j_call: TRBJ2-7
cdr3_aa: CASSLGGGTPYEQYF
cdr3_nt: TGTGCCAGCAGCTTAGGGGGGGGTACCCCCTACGAGCAGTACTTC

clone_size: -
cdr3_length: 13
v_call: TRBV5-1
d_call: TRBD2
j_call: TRBJ2-7
cdr3_aa: CASSPTSGYEQYF
cdr3_nt: TGCGCCAGCAGCCCGACTAGCGGCTACGAGCAGTACTTC

clone_size: -
cdr3_length: 14
v_call: TRBV7-3
d_call: -
j_call: TRBJ2-3
cdr3_aa: CASSFTGFPDTQYF
cdr3_nt: TGTGCCAGCAGTTTTACAGGGTTCCCAGATACGCAGTATTTT

clone_size: -
cdr3_length: 16
v_call: TRBV28
d_call: -
j_call: TRBJ1-5
cdr3_aa: CASRTLQIYSNQPQHF
cdr3_nt: TGTGCCAGCAGAACCCTTCAGATTTATAGCAATCAGCCCCAGCATTTT